This T cell receptor (beta chain) was obtained from a study of OX40 agonist ivuxolimab in advanced cancers. Study background: Treatment received earlier with anti-PD-1, anti-PD-L1 or anti-CTLA-4 agents was allowed, and 40% had some.

Data came from immunoSEQ multiplex PCR; TCRdb stores just in-frame clones and leaves some out. The sample has 55,000 to 70,000 clones; approximately 82% are singletons. Study-wide points: CD4+ and CD8+ blood T cells expanded clonally by week 6 at 0.1 to 3.0 mg/kg.

Germline V lookup: CDR1 SGHKS, CDR2 YYEKEE (reference sequence). Trimming left V 3 bases short and J 5 bases short, with 15 bases between. The CDR3 has 14 residues. A note on this clone: Its antigen is unknown.

This receptor was identified in an adult with an advanced solid tumor such as melanoma, head and neck, liver or kidney cancer. The source was CD4+ or CD8+ T cells sorted from blood, collected in a trial of the OX40 agonist ivuxolimab. V is TRBV5-5 and J is TRBJ2-7, with TRBD1 as a possible D gene (5 bases). This CDR3 is CASSYQGDVNEQYF. Here the CDR3 DNA reads TGTGCCAGCAGCTATCAAGGGGATGTAAACGAGCAGTACTTC.